The clone carrying this TCR beta chain was detected once. Its specificity is not known. CD45RO negativity and positive selection for CCR7 defined naive CD8 cells, a population that excluded terminally differentiated effector memory CD45RA+ cells. It was around 190 ng DNA, around 32,000 T cell genomes, that sorted-subset replicate PCRs used. Using immunoSEQ multiplex PCR, the repertoire was profiled, and TCRdb retains in-frame clones only, with some absent. Of around 2.1 million clones listed, about 92% are singletons. The data derive from a study of shared clonotypes between healthy human individuals. Study conclusions and caveats: In having few donors, the study represented limited genetic and exposure-history diversity.

This CDR3 spans 15 amino acids. Unmatched junction bases numbered 12, after V lost 5 bases and J lost 10 bases. Germline V lookup: CDR1 SGHTA, CDR2 FQGNSA. The clonotype comes from a man between 18 and 29 years old in good health. Some clones in this sample may be carry-over from other donors' samples. Sequenced: naive CD8+ T cells from PBMCs. The chain joins TRBV7-2 to TRBJ1-4; 8 bases are a match to TRBD1. As DNA, the CDR3 is TGTGCCAGCAGCACCTTGGACAGGGAGAGAGGAAAACTGTTTTTT. Translating gives CASSTLDRERGKLFF.